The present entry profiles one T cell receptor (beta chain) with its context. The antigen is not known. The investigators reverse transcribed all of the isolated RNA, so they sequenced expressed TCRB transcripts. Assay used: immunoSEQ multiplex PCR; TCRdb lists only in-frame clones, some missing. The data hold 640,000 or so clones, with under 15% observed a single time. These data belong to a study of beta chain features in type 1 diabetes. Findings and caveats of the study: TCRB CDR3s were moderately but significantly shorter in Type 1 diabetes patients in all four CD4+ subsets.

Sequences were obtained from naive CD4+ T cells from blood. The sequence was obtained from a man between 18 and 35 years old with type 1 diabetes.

In nucleotides, the CDR3 is TGTGCCATCAGTGAGTCGCCAGGGGCTCAGCCCCAGCATTTT. It yields the protein CAISESPGAQPQHF. J is TRBJ1-5 and V is TRBV10-3, with TRBD1 as a possible D gene (6 bases). V dropped 0 bases and J dropped 6 bases, with 9 bases sitting between them. The germline CDR1 and CDR2 sequences are ENHRY and SYGVKD. The length of the CDR3 is 14 residues.